Following are 4 T cell receptor beta chains from one sample sequenced in a study of tumor and adjacent non-tumor tissue in lung cancer. The library came from three nested PCR rounds adapted from ARM-PCR protocols. TCRdb passed the multiplex PCR reads through MiXCR, listing each CDR3 protein once. The table includes about 81,000 distinct CDR3 sequences, roughly two thirds detected once. RNA was extracted from bulk tissue without any cell sorting. Sample: lung tumor tissue. Receptors originate from a woman between 40 and 55 years old with non-small cell lung cancer.

The J gene is TRBJ1-5, the V gene TRBV6-6; TRBD1 matches 8 bases. Trimming cost V 0 bases and J 2 bases; bases outside gene matches: 12. The CDR3 consists of 19 residues. The germline V gene has CDR1 MNHNY and CDR2 SVGAGI (reference sequence). The CDR3 loop is CASSYSNITGGRGNQPQHF. Here the CDR3 DNA reads TGTGCCAGCAGTTACTCGAATATAACAGGGGGAAGGGGCAATCAGCCCCAGCATTTT.

Notes on this clonotype: One junction end disagrees with the germline gene, perhaps due to a read error. The V gene is TRBV10-2, the J gene TRBJ1-1, with D uncertain. Germline-derived CDR1 and CDR2 are WSHSY and SAAADI. The length of the CDR3 is 12 residues. As DNA, the CDR3 is TGCGCCAGCGGGCGTGTGAACACTGAATCTTTCTTT. This gives the protein CASGRVNTESFF.

For this clonotype: A much larger clone differs by one base, so this may be a read error. The rearrangement uses TRBV6-1 and TRBJ1-1; possible D gene TRBD1, 5 bases. The germline gives CDR1 MNHNS, CDR2 SASEGT. The CDR3 is 13 residues long. V was pared by 4 bases and J by 1 base, with 7 bases between. The CDR3 DNA reads TGTGCCAGCAGTGTGACAGCGAACACTGAAGCTTTCTTT. Its translation is CASSVTANTEAFF.

This clonotype was recorded at least ten times. The chain joins TRBV6-5 to TRBJ1-4; tentative D call: TRBD1 (6 bases). This CDR3 contains 14 residues. Germline lookup yields CDR1 MNHEY and CDR2 SVGAGI. The V gene lost 0 bases and the J gene lost 8 bases, with 10 bases spanning the gap. Here the CDR3 reads CASSYSWGQEKLFF. CDR3 nucleotides: TGTGCCAGCAGTTACTCGTGGGGGCAGGAAAAACTGTTTTTT.